The 17 T cell receptor beta chains given below trace back to one sample, sequenced in a study of blood T cell repertoires in COVID-19 (dated by TCRdb to 2018 to 2021). The receptor library was made with the immunoSEQ multiplex PCR assay. Not all clones reach the TCRdb copy of this immuneACCESS table, which keeps in-frame sequences only. Checked studies attribute under half of the gap to unresolved V genes and leave the rest unexplained. Counted in this sample were 100,000 to 120,000 clones; roughly four fifths of them appeared once. In total, the top ten clones hold 16% of the sample. The sequencing sample was made of peripheral blood. The receptors shown here come from a woman aged 55-75 years with acute or convalescent COVID-19.

The rearrangement uses TRBV7-9 and TRBJ2-5; D perhaps matches TRBD2 (6 bases). V was cut by 2 bases and J by 5 bases, with 12 bases left in between. Per the germline V gene, CDR1 is SEHNR and CDR2 is FQNEAQ (reference sequence). The CDR3 loop spans 14 amino acids. CDR3 protein: CASSLSAGGETQYF. The DNA for the CDR3 is TGTGCCAGCAGCTTATCTGCCGGGGGTGAGACCCAGTACTTC.

The chain carries TRBV30 and TRBJ2-2; maybe TRBD2 (5 bases). Germline assignment: CDR1 GTSNPN and CDR2 SVGIG (reference sequence). V gave up 6 bases and J gave up 4 bases, with 15 bases separating them. There are 14 residues in the CDR3. CDR3 sequence (DNA): TGTGCCTGCAGCCCGACTATCTCCACCGGGGAGCTGTTTTTT. Translated: CACSPTISTGELFF.

The V call is TRBV28, the J call TRBJ1-5; the D is unclear. Looked up from germline, CDR1 is MDHEN and CDR2 is SYDVKM. Trimming pared 1 base from V and 6 bases from J, leaving 4 bases between. The CDR3 contains 12 residues. The CDR3 region is CASSLSGQPQHF. The CDR3 region has the DNA TGTGCCAGCAGTTTATCCGGTCAGCCCCAGCATTTT.

This clone was counted only a few times. The chain joins TRBV19 to TRBJ1-5; 8 bases match TRBD1. The CDR3 spans 14 residues. J gave up 7 bases and V 10 bases, and 12 bases lay outside the gene matches. CDR1 and CDR2 (germline): LNHDA, SQIVND (reference sequence). This chain's CDR3 is CATQLQGAGQPQHF. CDR3 DNA sequence: TGTGCCACCCAACTGCAGGGGGCTGGACAGCCCCAGCATTTT.

This chain links TRBV18 with TRBJ1-4; 9 nucleotides match TRBD1. The CDR3 contains 15 residues. J was trimmed by 5 bases and V by 1 base; bases with no gene match: 2. Germline V gene data show CDR1 as KGHSH and CDR2 as LQKENI. In DNA, the CDR3 is TGTGCCAGCTCACCACGGACAGGGGAAAATGAAAAACTGTTTTTT. Its translation is CASSPRTGENEKLFF.

This clone has only one observation. The rearrangement joins TRBV5-1 to TRBJ2-3; 11 bases line up with TRBD2. V lost 4 bases, J lost 0 bases, and 1 base stayed unmatched. Looked up from germline, CDR1 is SGHRS and CDR2 is YFSETQ. The CDR3 sequence is 15 residues long. The CDR3 reads CASSPSGGSTDTQYF. The CDR3 DNA reads as TGCGCCAGCAGCCCTAGCGGGGGGAGCACAGATACGCAGTATTTT.

The DNA for the CDR3 is TGTGCCAGCAGCACAGGACTAGCGGCCACCTACGAGCAGTACTTC. Amino acids: CASSTGLAATYEQYF. The chain employs TRBV5-4 and TRBJ2-7; TRBD2 aligns across 10 bases. The germline CDR1 and CDR2 sequences are SGHNT and YYREEE (reference sequence). CDR3 length equals 15 residues. J lost 2 bases, V lost 4 bases, and 6 bases had no gene match.

The chain employs TRBV4-3 and TRBJ2-1; TRBD1 is a possible D gene (6 bases). The germline CDR1 and CDR2 sequences are LGHNA and YSLEER. This CDR3 contains 15 residues. Trimming took 3 bases from V and 1 from J, leaving 10 bases between them. The CDR3 reads CASSQRTGSYNEQFF. CDR3 sequence (DNA): TGCGCCAGCAGCCAGAGAACAGGGTCCTACAATGAGCAGTTCTTC.

The chain carries TRBV9 and TRBJ2-3; TRBD2 aligns across 12 bases. CDR1 and CDR2 (germline): SGDLS, YYNGEE. The length of the CDR3 is 15 residues. V dropped 3 bases and J dropped 4; count of bases not matched to a gene: 3. The CDR3 loop is CASSGRLAGADTQYF. CDR3 coding DNA: TGTGCCAGCAGCGGGAGACTAGCGGGGGCAGATACGCAGTATTTT.

The chain uses TRBV7-3 and TRBJ2-5; 8 nucleotides align to TRBD2. The CDR3 spans 14 residues. V lost 5 bases and J lost 4; bases outside the gene matches: 6. Germline-derived CDR1 and CDR2 are SGHTA and FQGTGA. The CDR3 protein is CASSEVGGGETQYF. CDR3 nucleotide sequence: TGTGCCAGCAGCGAAGTCGGGGGGGGAGAGACCCAGTACTTC. Full variable domain (missing parts from reference TRBV7-3 and TRBJ2-5): GAGVSQTPSNKVTEKGKYVELRCDPISGHTALYWYRQSLGQGPEFLIYFQGTGAADDSGLPNDRFFAVRPEGSVSTLKIQRTERGDSAVYLCASSEVGGGETQYFGPGTRLLVL.

The chain combines TRBV21-1 with TRBJ1-5; no check of the table's D call, TRBD1, against the DNA was made. TRBV21-1 is an annotated pseudogene. The CDR3 extends over 15 amino acids. The CDR3 region is CASSTGHPTDQPQHF. CDR3 DNA sequence: TGTGCCAGCAGCACGGGACATCCGACGGATCAGCCCCAGCATTTT.

V and J are TRBV6-6 and TRBJ2-1; D might be TRBD1 (6 bases). The germline CDR1 and CDR2 sequences are MNHNY and SVGAGI (reference sequence). The CDR3 has 15 amino acids. V shed 3 bases and J shed 3 bases, with 12 bases lying between them. The CDR3 DNA sequence: TGTGCCAGCAGTTATTGGGCAGGGGACTACAATGAGCAGTTCTTC. Protein: CASSYWAGDYNEQFF.

The chain combines TRBV19 with TRBJ2-3; D unclear. The CDR3 contains 15 residues. Trimming pared 5 bases from V and 1 base from J, leaving 13 bases between. Germline V lookup: CDR1 LNHDA, CDR2 SQIVND (reference sequence). The CDR3 sequence: CASSPRQAGTDTQYF. In DNA, the CDR3 is TGTGCCAGTAGTCCGCGTCAGGCCGGCACAGATACGCAGTATTTT.

This clone has just one count. The CDR3 DNA reads as TGTGCCAGCAGCCCCTCGACAAGAATTGAAAAACTGTTTTTT. As protein: CASSPSTRIEKLFF. This chain links TRBV11-3 with TRBJ1-4; no clear D. CDR3 size: 14 residues. CDR1 is SGHNT and CDR2 is YENEEA in the germline V gene. Trimming stripped 5 bases from V and 7 bases from J, with 14 bases between.

The chain carries TRBV7-3 and TRBJ2-7, with a possible D match to TRBD2 (5 bases). The CDR3 contains 14 residues. Germline values: CDR1 SGHTA, CDR2 FQGTGA. The germline V and J ends were trimmed by 1 base and 3 bases, with 10 bases remaining between them. CDR3 protein: CASSLNAGDYEQYF. The CDR3 coding sequence is TGTGCCAGCAGCTTAAATGCCGGGGACTACGAGCAGTACTTC.

This rearrangement joins TRBV7-9 to TRBJ1-3; unclear D gene. The V gene lost 1 base and the J gene lost 0 bases, with 4 bases spanning the gap. From germline, CDR1 is SEHNR and CDR2 FQNEAQ (reference sequence). This CDR3 is built from 14 residues. CDR3 DNA: TGTGCCAGCAGCTTAGGACTCTCTGGAAACACCATATATTTT. Its protein is CASSLGLSGNTIYF.

V and J are TRBV28 and TRBJ1-2, with 8 bases matching TRBD1. Germline V CDR1 and CDR2: MDHEN, SYDVKM. V shed 5 bases and J 8 bases; nucleotides not matched to a gene: 10. The CDR3 is 14 amino acids. The CDR3 sequence: CASSIGQGGRGYTF. In nucleotides, the CDR3 is TGTGCCAGCAGTATCGGACAGGGTGGTAGGGGCTACACCTTC.